This TCR beta chain was recorded in a study of blood T cell repertoires in COVID-19. In the study overall: The analysed material was cDNA or gDNA that came from T cells, B-cell-depleted T cells, or PBMCs.

The CDR3 is 14 residues long. The germline V and J ends were trimmed by 5 bases and 2 bases, with 12 bases remaining between them. Per the germline V gene, CDR1 is WSHSY and CDR2 is SAAADI. Authors' analysis steps: Researchers report that nucleated cell counts were estimated from reference gene primer amplification. Sequenced by immunoSEQ multiplex PCR; TCRdb stores in-frame clones only, minus some. D and trimming come from the DNA, and the V and J calls and clone size come from that table. The data show 400,000 to 500,000 clones, with 86% seen just once and roughly 1.4% held by the top ten. The sequenced material came from peripheral blood. This TCR derives from a woman aged 25-40 years with active or convalescent COVID-19. The J gene is TRBJ1-2, the V gene TRBV10-2; perhaps TRBD1 as D (6 bases). The CDR3 sequence is CASSPWDKNYGYTF. For the CDR3, the DNA is TGCGCCAGCAGTCCTTGGGACAAGAACTATGGCTACACCTTC.